This is a list of T cell receptor beta chains from one sample in a study of shared clonotypes between healthy human individuals. Using immunoSEQ multiplex PCR, the repertoire was profiled, and TCRdb retains in-frame clones only, with some absent. The table has about 1 million clones, about 80% seen once; the top ten hold about 1.5%. Sequencing was performed on memory CD4+ T cells sorted from blood. Receptors originate from a man younger than 35 in good health. CDR3s include the opening cysteine and the closing phenylalanine or tryptophan. A D gene is named only where the DNA matches it firmly. The listing skips clone size in some rows; elsewhere it reads once, few, many or a size class.

d_gene,j_gene,abundance,v_gene,len,CDR3nt,CDR3aa
.,TRBJ2-5,.,TRBV5-1,15,TGCGCCAGCAGCTACGGGGGCGTGGGCCAAGAGACCCAGTACTTC,CASSYGGVGQETQYF
TRBD1,TRBJ2-7,many,TRBV11-2,15,TGTGCCAGCAGCTCCCGGGGACAGGGGAGTGGGGAGCAGTACTTC,CASSSRGQGSGEQYF
.,TRBJ2-7,few,TRBV6-6,13,TGTGCCAGCAAGACACATTCGACCTACGAGCAGTACTTC,CASKTHSTYEQYF
TRBD1,TRBJ2-4,.,TRBV5-4,17,TGTGCCAGCAGCTCCGACAGGGGACAGGGGGTATTGAACATTCAGTACTTC,CASSSDRGQGVLNIQYF
.,TRBJ2-7,.,TRBV18,14,TGTGCCAGCTCACGGGGAGGGGGCTCCTACGAGCAGTACTTC,CASSRGGGSYEQYF
TRBD1,TRBJ1-5,.,TRBV5-3,15,TGTGCCAGAACCAACAACAGACAGGGCCGTCAGCCCCAGCATTTT,CARTNNRQGRQPQHF
.,TRBJ2-7,.,TRBV5-1,15,TGCGCCAGCAGCTGGGGGGGCCGGGACCGCTACGAGCAGTACTTC,CASSWGGRDRYEQYF
.,TRBJ1-2,.,TRBV7-6,12,TGTGCCAGCAGCTCAGGGATGTATGGCTACACCTTC,CASSSGMYGYTF
.,TRBJ2-1,.,TRBV30,15,TGTGCCTGGGAAATACTTGGAGGGCTCTTGGGTGAGCAGTTCTTC,CAWEILGGLLGEQFF
TRBD1,TRBJ2-7,.,TRBV28,12,TGTGCCAGCAGTGGGGACAGGGGCAAGCAGTACTTC,CASSGDRGKQYF
.,TRBJ2-2,.,TRBV5-1,14,TGCGCCAGCAATGAGCGCGCGAACACCGGGGAGCTGTTTTTT,CASNERANTGELFF
TRBD1,TRBJ2-1,.,TRBV6-6,14,TGTGCCATCCGTGGGACAGGGGTTGTTAGTGAGCAGTTCTTC,CAIRGTGVVSEQFF
.,TRBJ2-1,.,TRBV20-1,11,TGCAGTGCTAGTAAGGGGGAGGTGCAGTTCTTC,CSASKGEVQFF
.,TRBJ2-7,.,TRBV27,13,TGTGCCAGCAGTTTGGGACGGCGTTACGAGCAGTACTTC,CASSLGRRYEQYF
.,TRBJ1-4,.,TRBV19,13,TGTGCCAGTAGTCCGGACAGAGGGGAAAAACTGTTTTTT,CASSPDRGEKLFF
TRBD1,TRBJ1-1,.,TRBV5-6,17,TGTGCCAGCAGCTTGACAGGACAGGGGGCTTTGAACACTGAAGCTTTCTTT,CASSLTGQGALNTEAFF
.,TRBJ1-1,.,TRBV28,14,TGTGCCAGCAGTCCTGGGAACCATCGCACTGAAGCTTTCTTT,CASSPGNHRTEAFF
TRBD1,TRBJ1-5,once,TRBV18,16,TGTGCCAGCTCACCCGGGACAGTGTATAGCAATCAGCCCCAGCATTTT,CASSPGTVYSNQPQHF
.,TRBJ1-1,.,TRBV7-9,11,TGTGCCAGCAGCTTGACAGGAGCAGCTTTCTTT,CASSLTGAAFF
.,TRBJ1-1,.,TRBV5-1,13,TGCGCCAGCAGAATAGGAGGGAACACTGAAGCTTTCTTT,CASRIGGNTEAFF
.,TRBJ1-1,few,TRBV29-1,15,TGCAGCGTTGAAGATCAGTACCCTATGAACACTGAAGCTTTCTTT,CSVEDQYPMNTEAFF
TRBD1,TRBJ1-6,.,TRBV2,15,TGTGCCAGCAGGGCCCCGACAGGGGGCAATTCACCCCTCCACTTT,CASRAPTGGNSPLHF
.,TRBJ2-7,.,TRBV30,12,TGTGCCTGGAGTTCGACTAGTCGGGAGCAGTACTTC,CAWSSTSREQYF
.,TRBJ2-7,.,TRBV27,13,TGTGCCAGCAGAGGGTCCAGAACCTACGAGCAGTACTTC,CASRGSRTYEQYF
.,TRBJ1-2,.,TRBV5-1,16,TGCGCCAGCAGGCTCAATCCGGGACTCGATAACTATGGCTACACCTTC,CASRLNPGLDNYGYTF
.,TRBJ1-4,.,TRBV5-1,12,TGCGCCAGCAGCTTGGCCGGAAGGGAACTGTTTTTT,CASSLAGRELFF
TRBD1,TRBJ2-2,.,TRBV5-1,16,TGCGCCAGCAGCTTACCCGGGACAGGGGGAGCGGGGGAGCTGTTTTTT,CASSLPGTGGAGELFF
TRBD2,TRBJ2-7,.,TRBV18,15,TGTGCCAGCTCACCGGCGGGGGGGGCCTCCTACGAGCAGTACTTC,CASSPAGGASYEQYF
.,TRBJ2-2,many,TRBV4-1,13,TGCGCCAGCCGACGGACGAACACCGGGGAGCTGTTTTTT,CASRRTNTGELFF
TRBD1,TRBJ1-1,.,TRBV5-4,15,TGTGCCAGCAGCTTGGACAGGGGGCGGAGGACTGAAGCTTTCTTT,CASSLDRGRRTEAFF
.,TRBJ2-1,.,TRBV11-2,12,TGTGCCAGCAGCAAAGAAGGGAATGAGCAGTTCTTC,CASSKEGNEQFF
.,TRBJ2-7,.,TRBV28,13,TGTGCCAGCAGGGCCGGGCCTACCTACGAGCAGTACTTC,CASRAGPTYEQYF
.,TRBJ2-7,.,TRBV11-2,15,TGTGCCAGCAGCTTAGAAACGACTTATACCTACGAGCAGTACTTC,CASSLETTYTYEQYF
.,TRBJ1-2,once,TRBV15,16,TGTGCCACCAGCAGATCCCTGACGGAACTTCCCTATGGCTACACCTTC,CATSRSLTELPYGYTF
.,TRBJ1-2,.,TRBV18,16,TGTGCCAGCTCACCGGTTCTCAGTTCGAACGGTTTTGGCTACACCTTC,CASSPVLSSNGFGYTF
TRBD2,TRBJ2-7,.,TRBV9,16,TGTGCCAGCAGCCCCCGGGACGCTAGCGGGAGATACGAGCAGTACTTC,CASSPRDASGRYEQYF
.,TRBJ2-5,few,TRBV5-1,13,TGCGCCAGCAGTTCCGGGGTAGGGGAGACCCAGTACTTC,CASSSGVGETQYF
TRBD1,TRBJ1-2,.,TRBV5-4,16,TGTGCCAGCAGGCCCGGGGGGACAGCCCTTAACTATGGCTACACCTTC,CASRPGGTALNYGYTF
.,TRBJ2-3,.,TRBV4-3,18,TGCGCCAGCAGCCAAGAGATCCGGCAGGGCCGAAGCACAGATACGCAGTATTTT,CASSQEIRQGRSTDTQYF
.,TRBJ2-3,.,TRBV10-2,12,TGCGCCAGCAGTGAGGACAGCGGTACGCAGTATTTT,CASSEDSGTQYF
TRBD2,TRBJ2-2,.,TRBV5-1,15,TGCGCCAGCAGCTTGTCTAGCGGATTTACCGGGGAGCTGTTTTTT,CASSLSSGFTGELFF
.,TRBJ1-6,.,TRBV28,17,TGTGCCAGCAGTTTATTGGGAGGGGGACCCGAAAATTCACCCCTCCACTTT,CASSLLGGGPENSPLHF
TRBD1,TRBJ2-2,.,TRBV7-3,17,TGTGCCAGCAGCCTGACATCGGACAGGGCCTCCACCGGGGAGCTGTTTTTT,CASSLTSDRASTGELFF